Below, 25 T cell receptor beta chains from the same sample are listed, as sequenced in a study of shared clonotypes between healthy human individuals. Clones were sequenced by immunoSEQ multiplex PCR, and TCRdb holds only the in-frame ones, with some missing. The sample consists of 110,000 or so clones, more than 65% of them appearing once. Sequencing was done on a sample of memory CD8+ T cells sorted from blood. Subset of the sample: CD45RO+ cells pooled with CCR7-negative TemRA cells. The receptors come from a woman aged 25 to 39 in good health.

This chain uses TRBV5-1 with TRBJ2-2; 8 bases match TRBD2. V lost 0 bases and J lost 0; bases outside the gene matches: 16. CDR1 SGHRS and CDR2 YFSETQ come from the germline V gene. The CDR3 contains 21 residues. As DNA, the CDR3 is TGCGCCAGCAGCTTGGAAGGGGTCCTAGGAGCGGGAGTGGCGAACACCGGGGAGCTGTTTTTT. Translating gives CASSLEGVLGAGVANTGELFF.

The chain carries TRBV11-2 and TRBJ2-3; perhaps TRBD2 as D (6 bases). The CDR3 spans 15 residues. The germline V and J ends were trimmed by 1 base and 3 bases, with 11 bases remaining between them. Germline values: CDR1 SGHAT, CDR2 FQNNGV. CDR3 amino acids: CASSLAGRGTDTQYF. The CDR3, as DNA: TGTGCCAGCAGCTTAGCCGGGAGAGGGACAGATACGCAGTATTTT.

By its share, this clone is medium-sized. Additional DNA sequences in this sample encode the identical CDR3. The chain links TRBV6-5 to TRBJ2-7; D is unclear. V was clipped by 2 bases and J by 6 bases, with 11 bases between them. The CDR3 spans 13 residues. The germline CDR1 and CDR2 sequences are MNHEY and SVGAGI. The CDR3, as DNA: TGTGCCAGCAGTTACGGCCTCTTTGGCGAGCAGTACTTC. Its translation: CASSYGLFGEQYF.

This clone was detected once. This sequence joins TRBV19 and TRBJ1-1; maybe TRBD1 (5 bases). V dropped 6 bases and J dropped 5 bases, with 19 bases sitting between them. The V gene's germline CDR1 is LNHDA and CDR2 SQIVND (reference sequence). The CDR3 contains 15 residues. The CDR3 sequence: CASSSYRISQTEAFF. In nucleotides, the CDR3 is TGTGCCAGTAGCAGCTACAGGATCTCACAAACTGAAGCTTTCTTT.

This clone was seen a single time. This rearrangement joins TRBV18 to TRBJ2-7, with D perhaps TRBD1 or TRBD2 (6 bases each). V was trimmed by 0 bases and J by 3 bases, leaving 12 bases between them. CDR1 and CDR2 from the germline V gene are KGHSH and LQKENI. The CDR3 has 15 amino acids. The CDR3 spells CASSPPGGHGYEQYF. CDR3 nucleotides: TGTGCCAGCTCACCACCCGGGGGCCATGGCTACGAGCAGTACTTC.

The rearrangement links TRBV5-1 to TRBJ2-2; 10 bases map to TRBD1. The CDR3 totals 17 residues. The V gene end was trimmed by 7 bases and the J gene end by 13 bases; junction bases not matched to a gene: 22. Germline V CDR1 and CDR2: SGHRS, YFSETQ. The CDR3 bases are TGCGCCAGCGGGGACAGGGGACTGAGCGGACTCCCTGGGTTGCTGTTTTTT. It specifies CASGDRGLSGLPGLLFF.

This chain uses TRBV28 with TRBJ2-4; 7 bases fit TRBD1. The CDR3 is 16 residues long. The V gene end was trimmed by 6 bases and the J gene end by 3 bases; junction bases not matched to a gene: 11. The germline gives CDR1 MDHEN, CDR2 SYDVKM. CDR3 residues: CASRKAGTVGKNIQYF. The CDR3 coding sequence is TGTGCCAGCAGAAAGGCCGGGACAGTCGGCAAAAACATTCAGTACTTC.

This chain's CDR3 is CASSLFATGELFF. CDR3 sequence (DNA): TGTGCCAGCAGTTTATTCGCCACCGGGGAGCTGTTTTTT. The rearrangement links TRBV28 to TRBJ2-2; D is unclear. The germline V gene encodes CDR1 MDHEN and CDR2 SYDVKM. Trimming removed 1 base at V and 4 bases at J, with 4 bases between. The CDR3 spans 13 residues.

This clone was found a few times. The chain is built from TRBV14 and TRBJ2-7, with a weak D call TRBD1 (6 bases). V was pared by 4 bases and J by 4 bases, with 14 bases between. The CDR3 is 14 amino acids. CDR1 and CDR2 (germline): SGHDN, FVKESK. In DNA, the CDR3 is TGTGCCAGCAGCCCGACAGGTTTGGCATACGAGCAGTACTTC. Protein sequence: CASSPTGLAYEQYF. Combining the CDR3 with reference TRBV14 and TRBJ2-7 gives the whole variable domain EAGVTQFPSHSVIEKGQTVTLRCDPISGHDNLYWYRRVMGKEIKFLLHFVKESKQDESGMPNNRFLAERTGGTYSTLKVQPAELEDSGVYFCASSPTGLAYEQYFGPGTRLTVT.

This sequence joins TRBV5-1 and TRBJ2-7; D might be TRBD2 (5 bases). Trimming took 6 bases from V and 4 from J, leaving 11 bases between them. The CDR3 covers 12 residues. CDR1 SGHRS and CDR2 YFSETQ come from the germline V gene. CDR3 loop: CASKTRRYEQYF. CDR3 coding DNA: TGCGCCAGCAAAACTAGGAGATACGAGCAGTACTTC.

This sequence joins TRBV29-1 and TRBJ1-3; D unresolved. The CDR3 totals 12 residues. Deletions cut 6 bases from V and 1 base from J, with 7 bases between. Germline CDR1 is SQVTM and CDR2 is ANQGSEA. CDR3 amino acids: CSVTVSGNTIYF. The DNA for the CDR3 is TGCAGCGTCACAGTGTCTGGAAACACCATATATTTT.

This clone is medium-sized in the sample. The chain has TRBV7-8 and TRBJ2-1, with a weak D call TRBD2 (5 bases). The germline gives CDR1 SGHVS, CDR2 FQNEAQ. Deletions cut 5 bases from V and 0 bases from J, with 14 bases between. This CDR3 is 16 amino acids long. In DNA form, the CDR3 reads TGTGCCAGCAGCCCCGGGGTAGTCTCCTCCTACAATGAGCAGTTCTTC. Translated: CASSPGVVSSYNEQFF.

The chain uses TRBV12-2 and TRBJ1-1. TRBV12-2 is a pseudogene segment. The CDR3 sequence is 15 residues long. The CDR3 reads CASRLDSRKGTEAFF. CDR3 DNA sequence: TGTGCAAGTCGCTTAGATAGCAGAAAGGGCACTGAAGCTTTCTTT.

V is TRBV2 and J is TRBJ2-7, with 7 bases identical to TRBD1. Germline CDR1 reads SNHLY; CDR2 reads FYNNEI. There are 14 residues in the CDR3. The V and J ends lost 5 bases and 0 bases, in that order; junction bases with no gene match: 4. The CDR3, as DNA: TGTGCCAGCAGTTCCCGGGACAGCTCCTACGAGCAGTACTTC. It translates to CASSSRDSSYEQYF.

The chain is built from TRBV6-6 and TRBJ2-7; 9 positions agree with TRBD1. Germline V gene lookup returns CDR1 MNHNY and CDR2 SVGAGI (reference sequence). Trimming cost V 5 bases and J 3 bases; bases outside gene matches: 5. CDR3 length: 14 amino acids. CDR3 sequence: CASSTGTGIYEQYF. CDR3 in DNA: TGTGCCAGCAGTACCGGGACAGGGATCTACGAGCAGTACTTC.

The chain uses TRBV28 and TRBJ1-1, with D tentatively TRBD1 (6 bases). Germline V CDR1 and CDR2: MDHEN, SYDVKM. This CDR3 spans 12 amino acids. CDR3 sequence (DNA): TGTCAGGTGGGGGGGCCGAGCACTGAAGCTTTCTTT. It is translated as CQVGGPSTEAFF.

V is TRBV7-6 and J is TRBJ2-7; 9 nucleotides line up with TRBD1. Germline CDR1 and CDR2: SGHVS and FNYEAQ. This CDR3 has 17 residues. The V gene end was trimmed by 1 base and the J gene end by 9 bases; junction bases not matched to a gene: 16. The CDR3 bases are TGTGCCAGCAGCTTAGGAGGTTGGTGGGACAGGGATTTATTGCAGTACTTC. Amino acid sequence: CASSLGGWWDRDLLQYF.

CDR3 coding DNA: TGTGCCAGCACCCAACCGGGACCCTGGGTGAATGAGCAGTTCTTC. Protein sequence: CASTQPGPWVNEQFF. This rearrangement joins TRBV28 to TRBJ2-1; D might be TRBD1 or TRBD2, each matching 5 bases. The CDR3 covers 15 residues. Trimming removed 7 bases from V and 7 bases from J, with 20 bases in between. CDR1 and CDR2 from the germline V gene are MDHEN and SYDVKM.

The V gene is TRBV10-3, the J gene TRBJ1-4, with unresolved D. The V end was cut by 3 bases, the J end by 8 bases, with 10 bases between. The CDR3 consists of 13 residues. The germline V gene encodes CDR1 ENHRY and CDR2 SYGVKD. The CDR3 sequence is CAISDTGREKLFF. Written as DNA, the CDR3 is TGTGCCATCAGTGACACCGGGAGGGAAAAACTGTTTTTT.

V gene TRBV6-5 combines with J gene TRBJ1-2, with D uncertain. The CDR3 is 13 residues long. From germline, CDR1 is MNHEY and CDR2 SVGAGI. The V end was cut by 2 bases, the J end by 6 bases, with 10 bases between. The DNA for the CDR3 is TGTGCCAGCAGTTACGCCGGCGCCGATGGCTACACCTTC. Translating gives CASSYAGADGYTF.

This clone has just one count. The genes are TRBV28 and TRBJ1-1, with D possibly TRBD1 on 5 matching bases. Trimming shortened V by 7 bases and J by 6 bases, and 18 bases separated the two germline ends. This CDR3 has 14 amino acids. Germline V gene lookup returns CDR1 MDHEN and CDR2 SYDVKM. The CDR3 loop is CASTPRRASAEAFF. CDR3 in DNA: TGTGCCAGCACCCCACGCAGGGCTAGCGCTGAAGCTTTCTTT.

V usage is TRBV6-5 and J usage is TRBJ2-5; the D gene is possibly TRBD2 (6 bases). The CDR3 length is 13 residues. Germline-derived CDR1 and CDR2 are MNHEY and SVGAGI. Trimming cost V 8 bases and J 4 bases, with 14 bases left between them. The CDR3 DNA sequence: TGTGCCAGCGGGAGACTGGGGGGAGAGACCCAGTACTTC. It translates to CASGRLGGETQYF.

The V and J genes are TRBV6-4 and TRBJ1-2, with D unclear. CDR1 is MRHNA and CDR2 is SNTAGT in the germline V gene. The V and J ends lost 6 bases and 1 base respectively, with 18 bases between them. The CDR3 length is 16 residues. CDR3 sequence reads: CASSVNRTVNNYGYTF. The CDR3 bases are TGTGCCAGCAGCGTCAATAGGACGGTGAATAACTATGGCTACACCTTC.

The rearrangement uses TRBV6-1 and TRBJ1-5; D might be TRBD1 (5 bases). CDR3 length: 15 amino acids. V lost 3 bases, J lost 2 bases, and 11 bases lay in between. Germline CDR1 reads MNHNS; CDR2 reads SASEGT. The CDR3 here is CASSDQEGGNQPQHF. The CDR3 DNA is TGTGCCAGCAGTGATCAGGAAGGGGGCAATCAGCCCCAGCATTTT.

The chain couples TRBV15 to TRBJ2-7; D is perhaps TRBD1 or TRBD2 (5 bases each). From germline, CDR1 is LNHNV and CDR2 YYDKDF (reference sequence). This CDR3 contains 13 residues. V lost 5 bases and J lost 6, with 14 bases in between. The CDR3 bases are TGTGCCACCAGCGGAATCGAGGGGCTCGAGCAGTACTTC. Encoded protein: CATSGIEGLEQYF.